The present TCR beta chain was sequenced within a study of T-cell reconstitution after alpha-beta-depleted transplantation in children. Unique molecular identifiers were used in preparing the TCRbeta library. TCRdb ran MiXCR on the PCR reads and lists one entry per CDR3 protein. Of about 540,000 distinct CDR3 sequences in the sample, about 16% were seen once. This clonotype turned up a few times. From germline, CDR1 is SGHAT and CDR2 FQNNGV. J gave up 5 bases and V 5 bases, and 4 bases lay outside the gene matches. CDR3 size: 14 residues. V usage is TRBV11-2 and J usage is TRBJ2-3; TRBD2 matches 10 bases. The sequence came from a human donor who donated a stem cell graft to a child with acute lymphoblastic leukemia. Sequencing used PBMCs from the stem cell graft donor, obtained from the stem cell graft. CDR3 coding DNA: TGTGCCAGCAGCCCCGGACTAGCGGTAGATACGCAGTATTTT. Its protein product is CASSPGLAVDTQYF.